The 6 T cell receptor beta chains below all came from one sample that was sequenced in a study of control samples from healthy donors and cancer patients. Clones were read by immunoSEQ multiplex PCR, and TCRdb kept only the in-frame ones, dropping some. Here the sample spans about 140,000 clones, less than 90% being singletons. Sequenced material: blood. These receptors were obtained from a woman aged 25-40 years in good health.

This chain links TRBV19 with TRBJ1-5; D is uncertain. V was shortened by 3 bases and J by 7 bases, with 7 bases between the two germline ends. The CDR3 runs 12 residues. Germline CDR1 LNHDA, CDR2 SQIVND (reference sequence). The CDR3 reads CASSIKSQPQHF. DNA for the CDR3: TGTGCCAGTAGTATTAAGTCCCAGCCCCAGCATTTT.

V is TRBV6-2 or TRBV6-3 and J is TRBJ2-3, with TRBD1 matching over 8 bases. The CDR3 spans 17 residues. The V segment lost 3 bases and the J segment 2 bases; nucleotides outside the gene matches: 10. Germline V gene sequence: CDR1 MNHEY, CDR2 SVGEGT. The CDR3 reads CASSYSDREGDTDTQYF. The CDR3 DNA reads as TGTGCCAGCAGTTATTCGGACAGGGAAGGGGACACAGATACGCAGTATTTT.

This sequence joins TRBV4-2 and TRBJ1-1; D is possibly TRBD1 (5 bases). The CDR3 is 15 amino acids. Deletions cut 4 bases from V and 4 bases from J, with 16 bases between. Germline V gives CDR1 LGHNA, CDR2 YNFKEQ. Here the CDR3 reads CASSPVKSGATEAFF. For the CDR3, the DNA is TGTGCCAGCAGCCCAGTAAAGAGTGGGGCCACTGAAGCTTTCTTT.

This clone was detected only a few times. The V call is TRBV20-1, the J call TRBJ2-1; 7 bases are a match to TRBD1. The CDR3 consists of 12 residues. With V trimmed by 3 bases and J by 8 bases, 4 bases remained unmatched. Germline CDR1 and CDR2: DFQATT and SNEGSKA (reference sequence). CDR3 bases: TGCAGTGCTAGTAAGGGGGCGGATGAGCAGTTCTTC. Its protein is CSASKGADEQFF.

The chain recombines TRBV6-5 with TRBJ2-3, with D tentatively TRBD1 (5 bases). The CDR3 has 15 residues. CDR1 and CDR2 (germline): MNHEY, SVGAGI. V was clipped by 11 bases and J by 2 bases, with 20 bases between them. The CDR3, as DNA: TGTGCCTCACAAGTAGGAGACAGAACCACAGATACGCAGTATTTT. Amino acids: CASQVGDRTTDTQYF.

This clone was detected once. The chain is built from TRBV5-1 and TRBJ2-5; 8 bases map to TRBD1. Losses at the gene ends were 1 base for V and 5 bases for J; bases not matched to a gene: 10. The CDR3 runs to 16 residues. Germline V gene data show CDR1 as SGHRS and CDR2 as YFSETQ. Here the CDR3 reads CASSLSPQGVMETQYF. DNA of the CDR3: TGCGCCAGCAGCTTGAGTCCACAGGGGGTTATGGAGACCCAGTACTTC.